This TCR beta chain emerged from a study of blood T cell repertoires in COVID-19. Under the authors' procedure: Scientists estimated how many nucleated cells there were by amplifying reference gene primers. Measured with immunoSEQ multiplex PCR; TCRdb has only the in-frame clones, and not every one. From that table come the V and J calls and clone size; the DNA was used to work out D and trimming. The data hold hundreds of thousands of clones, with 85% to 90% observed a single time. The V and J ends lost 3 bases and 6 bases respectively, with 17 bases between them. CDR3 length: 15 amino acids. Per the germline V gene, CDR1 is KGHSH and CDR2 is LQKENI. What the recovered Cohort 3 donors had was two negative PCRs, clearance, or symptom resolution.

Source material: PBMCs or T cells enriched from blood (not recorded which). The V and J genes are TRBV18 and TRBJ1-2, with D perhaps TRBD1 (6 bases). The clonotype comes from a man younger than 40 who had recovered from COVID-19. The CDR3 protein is CASSPGLGGADGYTF. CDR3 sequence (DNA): TGTGCCAGCTCACCCGGGCTTGGGGGCGCAGATGGCTACACCTTC.